The 26 T cell receptor beta chains given below trace back to one sample, sequenced in a study of T cell repertoires in cytomegalovirus infection. From the reads, TCRdb called clonotypes with MiXCR, one entry per CDR3 protein. The table shows about 150,000 distinct CDR3 sequences, with about a quarter occurring only once. Sequencing was done on a sample of PBMCs. Every receptor here comes from a human donor in good health (CMV status not recorded). Some clones in this sample may be carry-over from other donors' samples.

The rearrangement uses TRBV12-3 or TRBV12-4 and TRBJ1-2, with 11 positions matching TRBD1. The CDR3 has 17 amino acids. Trimming at V came to 6 bases and at J to 4 bases, leaving 13 bases not matched to a gene. The CDR3: CASSEDRGLLRVYGYTF. The CDR3 coding sequence is TGTGCCAGCAGCGAGGACAGGGGGCTCCTCCGAGTCTATGGCTACACCTTC.

The gene calls are TRBV7-3 and TRBJ1-2; D is possibly TRBD1 (5 bases). Looked up from germline, CDR1 is SGHTA and CDR2 is FQGTGA. V was cut by 2 bases and J by 6 bases, with 13 bases left in between. The CDR3 totals 14 residues. CDR3 amino acids: CASSLVGTRDGYTF. DNA for the CDR3: TGTGCCAGCAGCTTAGTAGGCACCAGGGATGGCTACACCTTC. The full variable domain, its missing parts supplied by reference TRBV7-3 and TRBJ1-2, is GAGVSQTPSNKVTEKGKYVELRCDPISGHTALYWYRQSLGQGPEFLIYFQGTGAADDSGLPNDRFFAVRPEGSVSTLKIQRTERGDSAVYLCASSLVGTRDGYTFGSGTRLTVV.

This clonotype was counted only a few times. The rearrangement links TRBV28 to TRBJ2-7, with 9 positions matching TRBD2. Trimming cost V 1 base and J 5 bases; bases outside gene matches: 3. Germline loops: CDR1 MDHEN, CDR2 SYDVKM. The CDR3 runs to 14 residues. In nucleotides, the CDR3 is TGTGCCAGCAGTTTATTAGCGGGAGACCACGAGCAGTACTTC. This gives the protein CASSLLAGDHEQYF.

The V call is TRBV7-9, the J call TRBJ2-7; D not certain. The CDR3 covers 12 residues. V was shortened by 4 bases and J by 2 bases, with 6 bases between the two germline ends. Germline lookup yields CDR1 SEHNR and CDR2 FQNEAQ (reference sequence). CDR3 sequence reads: CASSSTTYEQYF. Written as DNA, the CDR3 is TGTGCCAGCAGCTCAACCACCTACGAGCAGTACTTC.

With regard to this clonotype: No conserved phenylalanine or tryptophan ends this CDR3, so it is likely a read error. CDR3 residues: CASSSRTSNQPQHG. The CDR3 DNA sequence: TGTGCCAGCAGCTCCCGGACGAGCAATCAGCCCCAGCATGGT. The chain has TRBV7-9 and TRBJ1-5; no firm D call. The CDR3 consists of 14 residues. V was trimmed by 4 bases and J by 1 base, leaving 8 bases between them. Looked up from germline, CDR1 is SEHNR and CDR2 is FQNEAQ (reference sequence).

This clonotype has ten or more counts. The chain has TRBV7-2 and TRBJ1-5; D unclear. CDR1 SGHTA and CDR2 FQGNSA come from the germline V gene. This CDR3 contains 14 residues. Trimming took off 5 bases at V and 5 bases at J, with 13 bases between the two ends. CDR3 loop: CASSPEVGYQPQHF. DNA for the CDR3: TGTGCCAGCAGCCCCGAGGTAGGGTATCAGCCCCAGCATTTT.

This clonotype was counted ten times or more. J is TRBJ2-1 and V is TRBV28, with D tentatively TRBD2 (5 bases). CDR3 length: 13 residues. CDR1 and CDR2 from the germline V gene are MDHEN and SYDVKM. V was pared by 4 bases and J by 12 bases, with 16 bases between. As DNA, the CDR3 is TGTGCCAGCAGTTCTTCAAGGACTTCGGGGCAGTTCTTC. This sequence encodes CASSSSRTSGQFF.

The CDR3 bases are TGCAGTGCTAGAGCCATAGGACAGGGGTTTCGCGACGAGCAGTACTTC. Protein product: CSARAIGQGFRDEQYF. The V and J genes are TRBV20-1 and TRBJ2-7, with 9 bases identical to TRBD1. The CDR3 covers 16 residues. Germline V gene data show CDR1 as DFQATT and CDR2 as SNEGSKA (reference sequence). With V trimmed by 1 base and J by 5 bases, 12 bases remained unmatched.

In the case of this clonotype: A much bigger clone sits one base away, suggesting this may be a read error. The chain uses TRBV28 and TRBJ2-2; no definite D call. CDR3 length: 14 residues. Per germline, CDR1 MDHEN and CDR2 SYDVKM. Written as DNA, the CDR3 is TGTTCCAGCAGGATTAATCAGCCCACCGGGGAGCTGTTTTTT. Its protein is CSSRINQPTGELFF.

This chain uses TRBV4-2 with TRBJ2-1; 8 bases match TRBD1. The CDR3 has 15 amino acids. V gave up 4 bases and J gave up 5 bases; unmatched junction bases: 7. The germline V gene has CDR1 LGHNA and CDR2 YNFKEQ. The CDR3 region has the DNA TGTGCCAGCAGCCTGACAGGGGACGGCAACAATGAGCAGTTCTTC. Translating it yields CASSLTGDGNNEQFF.

This clonotype was detected a few times. The genes are TRBV5-6 and TRBJ2-7; 7 nucleotides align to TRBD1. The V gene end was trimmed by 5 bases and the J gene end by 3 bases; junction bases not matched to a gene: 11. The germline CDR1 and CDR2 sequences are SGHDT and YYEEEE. This CDR3 is built from 15 residues. Here the CDR3 reads CASSFRDRIHYEQYF. CDR3 DNA sequence: TGTGCCAGCAGTTTTAGGGACAGAATACACTACGAGCAGTACTTC. The variable domain in full, completed from reference TRBV5-6 and TRBJ2-7, reads DAGVTQSPTHLIKTRGQQVTLRCSPKSGHDTVSWYQQALGQGPQFIFQYYEEEERQRGNFPDRFSGHQFPNYSSELNVNALLLGDSALYLCASSFRDRIHYEQYFGPGTRLTVT.

The V and J genes are TRBV27 and TRBJ2-3, with D tentatively TRBD2 (6 bases). With 3 bases removed from V and 4 bases from J, the gap between germline ends came to 11 bases. The CDR3 is 14 residues long. The germline CDR1 and CDR2 sequences are MNHEY and SMNVEV (reference sequence). As DNA, the CDR3 is TGTGCCAGCAGTTTGGCGGAGGGCGCAGATACGCAGTATTTT. Its translation: CASSLAEGADTQYF.

The chain employs TRBV10-3 and TRBJ2-3; D ambiguous. Germline assignment: CDR1 ENHRY and CDR2 SYGVKD. The CDR3 has 12 residues. The ends were cut back, 0 bases at V and 6 bases at J, with 4 bases in the middle. The CDR3 DNA reads TGTGCCATCAGTGAGTCGCAGGATACGCAGTATTTT. This gives the protein CAISESQDTQYF.

This clonotype was found a few times. The chain carries TRBV12-3 or TRBV12-4 and TRBJ1-1; the D is unclear. V was shortened by 1 base and J by 6 bases, with 9 bases between the two germline ends. The CDR3 runs 13 residues. Written as DNA, the CDR3 is TGTGCCAGCAGTTTAGGTGAGGGCGCTGAAGCTTTCTTT. Protein product: CASSLGEGAEAFF.

This clonotype was seen a few times. Germline and junction disagree at one end, which may indicate a read error. The rearrangement uses TRBV12-3 or TRBV12-4 and TRBJ2-3; 13 bases match TRBD2. This CDR3 contains 12 residues. The DNA of the CDR3 is TGTGCCAGCAGTCCTGGACTAGCGGGGGCTAGATTT. Protein product: CASSPGLAGARF.

Only a few counts were recorded for this clonotype. This chain connects TRBV14 to TRBJ2-1; weak D call: TRBD2 (6 bases). Trimming cost V 2 bases and J 6 bases, with 11 bases left between them. Germline V gene data show CDR1 as SGHDN and CDR2 as FVKESK. The CDR3 length is 14 residues. The CDR3 protein is CASSQLATGNEQFF. DNA for the CDR3: TGTGCCAGCAGCCAACTAGCGACGGGCAATGAGCAGTTCTTC.

The V and J genes are TRBV20-1 and TRBJ2-1, with D tentatively TRBD2 (5 bases). V lost 3 bases and J 9 bases, leaving 9 bases between the germline ends. CDR1 DFQATT and CDR2 SNEGSKA come from the germline V gene (reference sequence). This CDR3 contains 11 residues. The CDR3 DNA follows: TGCAGTGCTAGTAGGGCGGGTGAGCAGTTCTTC. This encodes CSASRAGEQFF.

The chain carries TRBV5-1 and TRBJ2-1, with TRBD2 identical over 10 bases. The CDR3 has 15 residues. Germline assignment: CDR1 SGHRS and CDR2 YFSETQ. With V trimmed by 2 bases and J by 5 bases, 4 bases remained unmatched. The CDR3 sequence is CASSLAGGLNNEQFF. In DNA form, the CDR3 reads TGCGCCAGCAGCTTAGCGGGGGGGCTGAACAATGAGCAGTTCTTC.

V gene TRBV12-3 or TRBV12-4 combines with J gene TRBJ2-7; perhaps TRBD2 as D (6 bases). The CDR3 spans 14 residues. V was clipped by 3 bases and J by 1 base, with 10 bases between them. The CDR3 reads CASSLGRKSYEQYF. Here the CDR3 DNA reads TGTGCCAGCAGTTTGGGGAGGAAATCCTACGAGCAGTACTTC.

This clonotype came up a few times. The CDR3 is CATNEMTGGNTEAFF. CDR3 sequence (DNA): TGTGCCACCAATGAGATGACAGGGGGAAATACTGAAGCTTTCTTT. This chain joins TRBV6-1 and TRBJ1-1; TRBD1 matches at 9 bases. V lost 10 bases and J lost 5; bases outside the gene matches: 14. The CDR3 spans 15 residues. CDR1 MNHNS and CDR2 SASEGT come from the germline V gene.

This clonotype was observed at least ten times. This rearrangement joins TRBV7-2 to TRBJ1-2; TRBD1 matches 8 bases. This CDR3 spans 14 amino acids. Unmatched junction bases numbered 11, after V lost 7 bases and J lost 7 bases. The V gene's germline CDR1 is SGHTA and CDR2 FQGNSA. The CDR3 protein is CASTINRGSSGYTF. The CDR3 DNA follows: TGTGCCAGCACCATTAACAGGGGGTCGAGTGGCTACACCTTC.

This clonotype appeared a few times. The V gene is TRBV7-8, the J gene TRBJ1-1; D may be TRBD1 (6 bases). In germline, CDR1 is SGHVS, CDR2 FQNEAQ. The CDR3 is 15 residues long. V dropped 7 bases and J dropped 1 base, with 16 bases sitting between them. DNA for the CDR3: TGTGCCAGCACAAAGGGGGGGGGTCGGAACACTGAAGCTTTCTTT. Amino acids: CASTKGGGRNTEAFF.

The sample holds a few counts of this clonotype. The V call is TRBV7-9, the J call TRBJ1-2; D may be TRBD1 (5 bases). V dropped 0 bases and J dropped 6 bases, with 8 bases sitting between them. The CDR3 loop spans 13 amino acids. Looked up from germline, CDR1 is SEHNR and CDR2 is FQNEAQ (reference sequence). CDR3 in DNA: TGTGCCAGCAGCTTAGCAGGGGAGAATGGCTACACCTTC. It specifies CASSLAGENGYTF.

For the CDR3, the DNA is TGTGCCTGGACCGCACGGGACAAGTTCCTCTATGGCTACACCTTC. It specifies CAWTARDKFLYGYTF. This rearrangement joins TRBV30 to TRBJ1-2; D may be TRBD1 (6 bases). The germline gives CDR1 GTSNPN, CDR2 SVGIG (reference sequence). The CDR3 runs to 15 residues. The V end lost 4 bases, the J end lost 4 bases, and 19 bases lay between the germline ends.

In DNA, the CDR3 is TGTGCCAGCAGCTCCCCGGGGGCCCGGGCCAAAAACATTCAGTACTTC. This translates into CASSSPGARAKNIQYF. The gene calls are TRBV11-2 and TRBJ2-4; D tentatively reads TRBD1 or TRBD2 (6 bases each). CDR3 size: 16 residues. Trimming pared 4 bases from V and 1 base from J, leaving 14 bases between. Germline values: CDR1 SGHAT, CDR2 FQNNGV.

This clonotype has just a few counts. The rearrangement links TRBV11-1 to TRBJ1-1; D is uncertain. This CDR3 region has 14 residues. Per the germline V gene, CDR1 is SGHAT and CDR2 is FQDESV (reference sequence). V was trimmed by 3 bases and J by 1 base, leaving 9 bases between them. For the CDR3, the DNA is TGTGCCAGCAGCTTGAAACTTTCGAACACTGAAGCTTTCTTT. Its protein is CASSLKLSNTEAFF.